Reported below is one T cell receptor (beta chain). The antigen is not known. This sample stems from a study of shared clonotypes between healthy human individuals. Regarding the study as a whole: Clonotype sharing across donors was expected to vary with sequencing depth.

Germline V CDR1 and CDR2: MNHNS, SASEGT. V gave up 2 bases and J gave up 2 bases; unmatched junction bases: 6. The CDR3 extends over 15 amino acids. Profiled with immunoSEQ multiplex PCR; TCRdb holds only in-frame clones, not every one. In the table there are 2 million to 2.5 million clones, under 95% of which are singletons. The sequence derives from a man between 18 and 29 years old in good health. Some clones in this sample may be carry-over from other donors' samples. The J gene is TRBJ2-7, the V gene TRBV6-1; TRBD1 agrees at 7 bases. The sequencing input was naive CD4+ T cells from PBMCs. Subset reported: CD45RA+ positively selected. The CDR3 DNA sequence: TGTGCCAGCAGTGAAATACAGGGGCTCACCTACGAGCAGTACTTC. Translating it yields CASSEIQGLTYEQYF.